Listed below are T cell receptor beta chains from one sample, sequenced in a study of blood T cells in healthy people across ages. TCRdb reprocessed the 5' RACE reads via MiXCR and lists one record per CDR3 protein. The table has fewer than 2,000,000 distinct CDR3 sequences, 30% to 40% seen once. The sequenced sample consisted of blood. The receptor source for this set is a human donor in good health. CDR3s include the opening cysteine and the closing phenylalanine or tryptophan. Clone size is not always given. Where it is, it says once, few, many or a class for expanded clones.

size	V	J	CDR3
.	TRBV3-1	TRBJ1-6	CASSQPGQDSPLHF
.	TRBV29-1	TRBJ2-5	CSVEPTGTPGETQYF
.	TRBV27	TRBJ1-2	CASSFGTLGGYTF
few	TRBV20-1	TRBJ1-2	CSAYGQGYGYTF
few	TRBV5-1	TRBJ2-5	CASSKSQGARVGETQYF
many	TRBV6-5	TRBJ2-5	CASSPHGRETQYF
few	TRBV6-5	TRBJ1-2	CASSYSSLYGYTF
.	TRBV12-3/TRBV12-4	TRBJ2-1	CASPRKSSYNEQFF
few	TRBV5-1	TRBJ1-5	CASSPGTGQLAQHF
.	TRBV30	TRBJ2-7	CAWSRGPGYEQYF
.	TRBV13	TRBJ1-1	CASSSERTGNTEAFF
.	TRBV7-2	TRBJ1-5	CASSSFTGTKHF
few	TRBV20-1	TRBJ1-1	CSARWGVNTEAFF
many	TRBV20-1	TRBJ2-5	CSALGNQETQYF
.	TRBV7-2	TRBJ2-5	CASSLSRAVQETQYF
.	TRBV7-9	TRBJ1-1	CASTNLLKSGTEAFF
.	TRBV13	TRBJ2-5	CASSTRGTETQYF
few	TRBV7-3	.	CASSSPLLRTSGGRYEQYF
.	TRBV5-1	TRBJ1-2	CASSLEGTGLDLYGYTF
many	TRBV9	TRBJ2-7	CASSARGGYYEQYF
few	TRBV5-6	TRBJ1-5	CASSQNTGVQPQHF
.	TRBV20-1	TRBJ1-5	CSATGDIDQPQHF
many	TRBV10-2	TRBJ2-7	CASSAPGLAGNYEQYF
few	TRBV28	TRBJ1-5	CASRGWTGGNQPQHF
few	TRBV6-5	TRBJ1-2	CASSYKRTGSRYRGYGYTF
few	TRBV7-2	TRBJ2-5	CASSLGVGLTQYF
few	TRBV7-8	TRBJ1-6	CASSSVITGQGSLHF
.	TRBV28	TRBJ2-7	CASAGDREYEQYF
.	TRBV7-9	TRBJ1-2	CASSLAVGDPYGYTF
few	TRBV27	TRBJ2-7	CASSLFQGNYEQYF
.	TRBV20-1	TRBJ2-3	CSPQGAGGPDLKDTQYF
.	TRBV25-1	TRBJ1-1	CASSDLLRSEAFF
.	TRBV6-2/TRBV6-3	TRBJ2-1	CASGDRYNEQFF
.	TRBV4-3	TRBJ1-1	CASSQEPRGQLNTEAFF
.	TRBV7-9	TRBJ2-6	CAPERGANVLTF
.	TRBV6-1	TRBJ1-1	CASSPNSGGTMNTEAFF
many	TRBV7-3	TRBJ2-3	CASSSRGGVTDTQYF
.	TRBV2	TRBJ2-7	CASSGNDEQYF
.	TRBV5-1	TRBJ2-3	CASSLGGLAVTDTQYF
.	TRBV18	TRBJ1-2	CASSRSGENYGYTF
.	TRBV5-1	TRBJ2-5	CASSLDRGVKWETQYF
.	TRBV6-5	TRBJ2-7	CASSYGAGVGQYF
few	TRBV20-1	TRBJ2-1	CSARDYRLAGGFSYNEQFF
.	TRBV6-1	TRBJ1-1	CASEAGSAEAFF
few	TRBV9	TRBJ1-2	CASSVSPTPYYGYTF
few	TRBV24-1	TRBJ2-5	CATSDWGTVETQYF
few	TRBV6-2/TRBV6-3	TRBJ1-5	CASSRRPRRGSNQPQHF